This TCR beta chain was documented in a study of PD-L1 blockade in urothelial cancer. Study results and limitations: Lower pretreatment blood TCR clonality, under the median, predicted better survival, researchers reported.

Clones were read by immunoSEQ multiplex PCR, and TCRdb kept only the in-frame ones, dropping some. The sample lists some 100,000 clones; about nine tenths were seen once. This clone was seen a single time. What it binds is unknown. The germline V and J ends were trimmed by 4 bases and 3 bases, with 13 bases remaining between them. There are 15 residues in the CDR3. Germline CDR1 is SGHRS and CDR2 is YFSETQ. This receptor was taken from a woman over 75 with urothelial cancer. The genes are TRBV5-1 and TRBJ2-2, with a possible D match to TRBD1 (6 bases). The sequences come from PBMCs, collected around atezolizumab (anti-PD-L1) treatment. CDR3 coding DNA: TGCGCCAGCAGCAAACAGGGAATGGACACCGGGGAGCTGTTTTTT. As protein: CASSKQGMDTGELFF.